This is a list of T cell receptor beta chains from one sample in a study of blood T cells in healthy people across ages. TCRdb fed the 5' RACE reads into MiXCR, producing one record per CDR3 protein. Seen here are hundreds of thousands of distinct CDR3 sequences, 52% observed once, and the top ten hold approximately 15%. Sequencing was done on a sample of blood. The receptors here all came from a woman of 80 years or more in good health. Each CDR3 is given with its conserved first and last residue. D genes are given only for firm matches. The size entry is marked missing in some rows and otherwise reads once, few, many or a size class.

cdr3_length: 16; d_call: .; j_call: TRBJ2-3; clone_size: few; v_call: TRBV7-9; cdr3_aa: CASSLAEGLRTDTQYF; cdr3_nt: TGTGCCAGCAGCCTCGCCGAGGGACTTCGCACAGATACGCAGTATTTT
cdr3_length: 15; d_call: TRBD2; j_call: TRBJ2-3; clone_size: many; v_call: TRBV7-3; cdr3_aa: CASSSLAGPTDTQYF; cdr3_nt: TGTGCCAGCAGCTCATTAGCGGGACCTACGGATACGCAGTATTTT
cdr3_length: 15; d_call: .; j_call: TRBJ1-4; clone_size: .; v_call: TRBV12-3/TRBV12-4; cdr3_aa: CASSFIGGRNEKPFF; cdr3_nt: TGTGCCAGCAGTTTCATAGGTGGACGTAATGAAAAACCGTTTTTT
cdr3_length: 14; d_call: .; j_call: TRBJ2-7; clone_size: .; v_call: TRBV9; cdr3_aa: CASSAYGSSYEQYF; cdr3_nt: TGTGCCAGCAGCGCCTACGGAAGCTCCTACGAGCAGTACTTC
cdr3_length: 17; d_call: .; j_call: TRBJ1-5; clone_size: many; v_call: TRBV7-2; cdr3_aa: CASSPRSGHSRDQPQHF; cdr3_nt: TGTGCCAGCAGCCCTCGCTCGGGACACTCCCGGGATCAGCCCCAGCATTTT
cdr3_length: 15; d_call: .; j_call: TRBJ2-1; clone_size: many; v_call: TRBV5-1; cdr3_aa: CASSRAGSEYNEQFF; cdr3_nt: TGCGCCAGCAGTAGGGCCGGATCAGAATACAATGAGCAGTTCTTC
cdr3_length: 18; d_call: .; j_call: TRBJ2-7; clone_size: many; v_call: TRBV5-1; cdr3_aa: CASRPRRRPSVPSYEQYF; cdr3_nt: TGCGCCAGCAGACCCAGACGCAGGCCCTCGGTACCCTCCTACGAGCAGTACTTC
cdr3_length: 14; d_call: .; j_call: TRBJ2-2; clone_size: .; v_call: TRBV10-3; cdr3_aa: CAISGTPATGELFF; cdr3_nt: TGTGCCATCTCCGGGACGCCGGCCACCGGGGAGCTGTTTTTT
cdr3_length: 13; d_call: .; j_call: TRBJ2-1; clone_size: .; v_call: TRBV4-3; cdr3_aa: CASSESLSYEQFF; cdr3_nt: TGCGCCAGCAGCGAATCTTTATCCTACGAGCAGTTCTTC
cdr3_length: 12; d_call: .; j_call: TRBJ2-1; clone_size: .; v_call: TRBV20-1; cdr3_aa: CSARDDSIEQFF; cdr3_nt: TGCAGTGCTAGGGACGACAGTATTGAGCAGTTCTTC